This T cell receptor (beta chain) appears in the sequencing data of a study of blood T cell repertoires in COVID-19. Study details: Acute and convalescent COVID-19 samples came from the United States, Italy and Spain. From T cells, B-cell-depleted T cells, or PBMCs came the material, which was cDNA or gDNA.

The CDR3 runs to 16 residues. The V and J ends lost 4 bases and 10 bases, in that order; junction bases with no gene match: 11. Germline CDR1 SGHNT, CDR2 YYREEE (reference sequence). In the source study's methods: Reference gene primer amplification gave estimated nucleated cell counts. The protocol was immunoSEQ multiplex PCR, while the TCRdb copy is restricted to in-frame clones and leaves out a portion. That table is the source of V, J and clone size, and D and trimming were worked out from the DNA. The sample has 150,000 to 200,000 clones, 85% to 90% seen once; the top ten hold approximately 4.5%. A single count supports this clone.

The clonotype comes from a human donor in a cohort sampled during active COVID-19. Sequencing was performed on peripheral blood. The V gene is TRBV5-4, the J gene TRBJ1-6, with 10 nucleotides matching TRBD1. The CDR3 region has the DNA TGTGCCAGCAGCCGAGGGCGAGGGACAGGGGTGTCACCCCTCCACTTT. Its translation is CASSRGRGTGVSPLHF.